These 30 T cell receptor beta chains were all obtained from the same sample, sequenced in a study of T cells after yellow fever vaccination. TCRdb independently ran MiXCR on the 5' RACE reads; one entry per CDR3 protein. The sample records 400,000 to 650,000 distinct CDR3 sequences, 21% being singletons. The sequencing used PBMCs, collected approximately 20 days after the first yellow fever vaccination. Source of these receptors: a man between 18 and 35 years old who received the YFV17D yellow fever vaccine.

V gene TRBV20-1 combines with J gene TRBJ1-5; D is unclear. The CDR3 runs to 13 residues. V was clipped by 5 bases and J by 0 bases, with 8 bases between them. Looked up from germline, CDR1 is DFQATT and CDR2 is SNEGSKA (reference sequence). CDR3 nucleotide sequence: TGCAGTGCTCAGTCAGATAGCAATCAGCCCCAGCATTTT. It specifies CSAQSDSNQPQHF.

The rearrangement joins TRBV2 to TRBJ1-6; 9 nucleotides line up with TRBD1. V gave up 8 bases and J gave up 10 bases; unmatched junction bases: 9. Germline lookup yields CDR1 SNHLY and CDR2 FYNNEI. CDR3 length equals 14 residues. CDR3 loop: CASRRDRVNSPLHF. In DNA, the CDR3 is TGTGCCAGCCGCCGGGACAGGGTGAACTCACCCCTCCACTTT. The whole variable domain, remainder taken from reference TRBV2 and TRBJ1-6, is EPEVTQTPSHQVTQMGQEVILRCVPISNHLYFYWYRQILGQKVEFLVSFYNNEISEKSEIFDDQFSVERPDGSNFTLKIRSTKLEDSAMYFCASRRDRVNSPLHFGNGTRLTVT.

This clonotype was recorded a few times. The chain is built from TRBV20-1 and TRBJ1-6; D possibly corresponds to TRBD1 (6 bases). The CDR3 length is 18 residues. Germline V gene lookup returns CDR1 DFQATT and CDR2 SNEGSKA (reference sequence). Trimming shortened V by 0 bases and J by 5 bases, and 20 bases separated the two germline ends. CDR3 protein: CSAREGDKGDSNNSPLHF. In nucleotides, the CDR3 is TGCAGTGCTAGAGAGGGGGACAAGGGGGATTCCAATAATTCACCCCTCCACTTT.

There are many counts of this clonotype. The V gene is TRBV7-9, the J gene TRBJ1-1, with 7 bases aligning to TRBD1. Germline V gene lookup returns CDR1 SEHNR and CDR2 FQNEAQ (reference sequence). Losses at the gene ends were 6 bases for V and 3 bases for J; bases not matched to a gene: 10. CDR3 size: 15 residues. CDR3 nucleotides: TGTGCCAGCAGAAAACCGACAGGGAGGGACACTGAAGCTTTCTTT. Protein product: CASRKPTGRDTEAFF.

The chain combines TRBV27 with TRBJ1-6, with D possibly matching TRBD1 (5 bases). The CDR3 is 14 amino acids. CDR1 MNHEY and CDR2 SMNVEV come from the germline V gene (reference sequence). The ends were cut back, 2 bases at V and 4 bases at J, with 6 bases in the middle. The CDR3 DNA follows: TGTGCCAGCAGTTTAGCAGGGTATAATTCACCCCTCCACTTT. Protein sequence: CASSLAGYNSPLHF.

The J gene is TRBJ1-2, the V gene TRBV4-1; D is possibly TRBD1 (6 bases). The CDR3 is made up of 16 amino acids. V was trimmed by 4 bases and J by 8 bases, leaving 23 bases between them. Germline V CDR1 and CDR2: MGHRA, YSYEKL. CDR3 amino acids: CASSPQEQGRNRGYTF. The CDR3 nucleotides read TGCGCCAGCAGCCCCCAGGAACAGGGCCGTAATAGGGGCTACACCTTC.

The chain recombines TRBV7-6 with TRBJ2-1; D perhaps matches TRBD2 (7 bases). Trimming removed 3 bases from V and 7 bases from J, with 16 bases in between. Per germline, CDR1 SGHVS and CDR2 FNYEAQ. The CDR3 has 15 residues. The CDR3 spells CASSLPGGYGNEQFF. The DNA of the CDR3 is TGTGCCAGCAGCTTGCCGGGGGGCTATGGGAATGAGCAGTTCTTC.

The V gene is TRBV19, the J gene TRBJ2-2; tentative D call: TRBD1 (6 bases). The CDR3 covers 15 residues. Germline loops: CDR1 LNHDA, CDR2 SQIVND (reference sequence). Trimming took off 7 bases at V and 3 bases at J, with 15 bases between the two ends. CDR3 DNA: TGTGCCAGTATGCAGGGGCCATGGGACACCGGGGAGCTGTTTTTT. Its protein is CASMQGPWDTGELFF.

This clonotype has just a few counts. J is TRBJ2-2 and V is TRBV4-3; D not certain. Germline V gives CDR1 LGHNA, CDR2 YSLEER. Trimming stripped 4 bases from V and 0 bases from J, with 9 bases between. This CDR3 region has 15 residues. CDR3 in amino acids: CASSPRAANTGELFF. The CDR3 DNA is TGCGCCAGCAGCCCCCGGGCCGCGAACACCGGGGAGCTGTTTTTT.

The V gene is TRBV7-6, the J gene TRBJ2-3; TRBD2 matches at 7 bases. This CDR3 contains 16 residues. The J segment lost 0 bases and the V segment lost 1 base, leaving 4 bases of the junction unmatched. Germline V lookup: CDR1 SGHVS, CDR2 FNYEAQ. CDR3 sequence: CASSLERGSSTDTQYF. The CDR3 bases are TGTGCCAGCAGCTTAGAGCGGGGTTCTAGCACAGATACGCAGTATTTT. Drawing the rest from reference TRBV7-6 and TRBJ2-3, the complete variable domain is GAGVSQSPRYKVTKRGQDVALRCDPISGHVSLYWYRQALGQGPEFLTYFNYEAQQDKSGLPNDRFSAERPEGSISTLTIQRTEQRDSAMYRCASSLERGSSTDTQYFGPGTRLTVL.

The table lists this clonotype with a few counts. The rearrangement links TRBV18 to TRBJ1-1, with D perhaps TRBD1 (5 bases). The length of the CDR3 is 15 residues. Per the germline V gene, CDR1 is KGHSH and CDR2 is LQKENI. The V end lost 2 bases, the J end lost 2 bases, and 12 bases lay between the germline ends. CDR3 sequence reads: CASSPTGGRNTEAFF. Written as DNA, the CDR3 is TGTGCCAGCTCACCAACCGGGGGAAGAAACACTGAAGCTTTCTTT.

This clonotype appeared a single time. The chain combines TRBV5-4 with TRBJ2-1; tentative D call: TRBD1 (6 bases). This CDR3 is built from 16 residues. CDR1 and CDR2 from the germline V gene are SGHNT and YYREEE (reference sequence). Trimming stripped 4 bases from V and 5 bases from J, with 19 bases between. CDR3 nucleotide sequence: TGTGCCAGCAGCGCTAAGAGAGGGGGAACGGACAATGAGCAGTTCTTC. Protein: CASSAKRGGTDNEQFF.

The rearrangement joins TRBV21-1 to TRBJ1-1; the table's TRBD1 call for D was not verified on the DNA. TRBV21-1 counts as a pseudogene. CDR3 length: 15 residues. CDR3: CASSSARGWNTEAFF. In DNA form, the CDR3 reads TGTGCCAGCAGCAGCGCCAGGGGTTGGAACACTGAAGCTTTCTTT.

This chain connects TRBV16 to TRBJ2-1, with a tentative D call TRBD1 (6 bases). This CDR3 is 15 amino acids long. Trimming removed 1 base at V and 7 bases at J, with 14 bases between. The germline gives CDR1 KGHSY, CDR2 FQNENV. DNA of the CDR3: TGTGCCAGCAGCCAATTACAGGGCCCGGGGAATGAGCAGTTCTTC. Translating gives CASSQLQGPGNEQFF.

This clonotype was found a few times. The chain carries TRBV2 and TRBJ2-3, with D unclear. The length of the CDR3 is 14 residues. The V gene lost 8 bases and the J gene lost 2 bases, with 14 bases spanning the gap. Germline V gives CDR1 SNHLY, CDR2 FYNNEI. CDR3 DNA: TGTGCCAGCGGTGGCCTTTACTTCACAGATACGCAGTATTTT. Its translation: CASGGLYFTDTQYF.

The chain uses TRBV29-1 and TRBJ1-5, with D uncertain. V was cut by 2 bases and J by 6 bases, with 11 bases left in between. In germline, CDR1 is SQVTM, CDR2 ANQGSEA. The CDR3 has 13 residues. CDR3 in DNA: TGCAGCGTTGAACCCGGGTTGGGTCAGCCCCAGCATTTT. As protein: CSVEPGLGQPQHF.

V and J are TRBV7-6 and TRBJ2-3; D assignment may be TRBD1 or TRBD2 (5 bases each). Germline loops: CDR1 SGHVS, CDR2 FNYEAQ. The CDR3 totals 14 residues. The V end was cut by 4 bases, the J end by 6 bases, with 14 bases between. CDR3 amino acids: CASSSGGGSDTQYF. The CDR3 DNA reads as TGTGCCAGCAGCTCGGGTGGGGGATCGGATACGCAGTATTTT.

J is TRBJ1-4 and V is TRBV19; D gene unclear. This CDR3 has 14 residues. V was clipped by 0 bases and J by 4 bases, with 6 bases between them. The germline V gene has CDR1 LNHDA and CDR2 SQIVND (reference sequence). The CDR3 DNA follows: TGTGCCAGTAGTATAGATTCCGGTAATGAAAAACTGTTTTTT. Translation gives CASSIDSGNEKLFF.

The chain carries TRBV5-1 and TRBJ1-4, with D possibly matching TRBD1 (6 bases). Per germline, CDR1 SGHRS and CDR2 YFSETQ. V shed 4 bases and J shed 4 bases, with 11 bases lying between them. CDR3 length: 14 residues. This chain's CDR3 is CASSADRHNEKLFF. DNA for the CDR3: TGCGCCAGCAGCGCGGACAGACATAATGAAAAACTGTTTTTT.

At least ten counts were recorded for this clonotype. The CDR3 nucleotides are TGCGCCAGCAGCTATGGACAGGATTACACAGATACGCAGTATTTT. Protein: CASSYGQDYTDTQYF. This rearrangement joins TRBV5-1 to TRBJ2-3; 7 bases map to TRBD1. Germline CDR1 is SGHRS and CDR2 is YFSETQ. The length of the CDR3 is 15 residues. V was pared by 3 bases and J by 2 bases, with 6 bases of the junction left unmatched.

This clonotype was detected many times. The gene calls are TRBV12-3 or TRBV12-4 and TRBJ2-5, with 8 bases matching TRBD2. The V gene end was trimmed by 6 bases and the J gene end by 5 bases; junction bases not matched to a gene: 11. The CDR3 spans 15 residues. This CDR3 reads CASRGKRGSWETQYF. The CDR3 DNA follows: TGTGCCAGCAGGGGGAAGCGGGGGAGCTGGGAGACCCAGTACTTC.

The genes are TRBV10-3 and TRBJ1-2; weak D call: TRBD1 (6 bases). In germline, CDR1 is ENHRY, CDR2 SYGVKD. This CDR3 is built from 15 residues. Between the trimmed V and J ends, which lost 3 bases and 2 bases, there was a span of 13 bases. This CDR3 is CAISEGSRGNYGYTF. Here the CDR3 DNA reads TGTGCCATCAGTGAAGGGAGCAGGGGAAACTATGGCTACACCTTC.

This clonotype was observed a single time. V and J are TRBV3-1 and TRBJ1-6; 10 nucleotides align to TRBD1. With V trimmed by 2 bases and J by 7 bases, 23 bases remained unmatched. The length of the CDR3 is 22 residues. CDR1 is LGHDT, CDR2 YNNKEL, per germline (reference sequence). DNA for the CDR3: TGTGCCAGCAGCCAATACCTAGGCGATCGACAGGGGGCAATCCGGCGAAATTCACCCCTCCACTTT. Amino acids: CASSQYLGDRQGAIRRNSPLHF. Looking up the rest from reference TRBV3-1 and TRBJ1-6 gives the full variable domain: DTAVSQTPKYLVTQMGNDKSIKCEQNLGHDTMYWYKQDSKKFLKIMFSYNNKELIINETVPNRFSPKSPDKAHLNLHINSLELGDSAVYFCASSQYLGDRQGAIRRNSPLHFGNGTRLTVT.

This chain uses TRBV4-1 with TRBJ1-6; 7 nucleotides agree with TRBD1. The germline V gene encodes CDR1 MGHRA and CDR2 YSYEKL. Unmatched junction bases numbered 8, after V lost 4 bases and J lost 5 bases. The CDR3 contains 16 residues. The chain's CDR3 is CASSRAGGFDNSPLHF. The CDR3 DNA reads as TGCGCCAGCAGCCGCGCAGGGGGGTTCGATAATTCACCCCTCCACTTT.

In this sample, this clonotype turned up many times. The J gene is TRBJ2-3, the V gene TRBV5-1; the match to TRBD2 covers 9 bases. The CDR3 loop spans 15 amino acids. The germline V gene encodes CDR1 SGHRS and CDR2 YFSETQ. The junction had 7 bases not matched to a gene; V was cut back by 4 bases and J by 4 bases. The CDR3 here is CASSLLGGGADTQYF. The CDR3 DNA reads as TGCGCCAGCAGCCTACTTGGCGGGGGGGCAGATACGCAGTATTTT.

V usage is TRBV5-1 and J usage is TRBJ2-5; 7 bases align to TRBD1. Trimming at V came to 3 bases and at J to 2 bases, leaving 4 bases not matched to a gene. The CDR3 contains 14 residues. In germline, CDR1 is SGHRS, CDR2 YFSETQ. In DNA form, the CDR3 reads TGCGCCAGCAGCTCAGCGACAGGGCAAGAGACCCAGTACTTC. It yields the protein CASSSATGQETQYF.

The J gene is TRBJ2-1, the V gene TRBV25-1, with TRBD2 identical over 11 bases. The trim removed 2 bases at V and 8 bases at J, leaving 2 bases unmatched. Germline CDR1 and CDR2: MGHDK and SYGVNS. The CDR3 spans 14 residues. In DNA, the CDR3 is TGTGCCAGCAGTGAACATAGCGGGGGGGATGAGCAGTTCTTC. Amino acid sequence: CASSEHSGGDEQFF. The complete variable domain, with remaining parts taken from reference TRBV25-1 and TRBJ2-1, reads EADIYQTPRYLVIGTGKKITLECSQTMGHDKMYWYQQDPGMELHLIHYSYGVNSTEKGDLSSESTVSRIRTEHFPLTLESARPSHTSQYLCASSEHSGGDEQFFGPGTRLTVL.

The table lists this clonotype with many counts. A read error may account for a junction end that differs from germline. The gene calls are TRBV5-4 and TRBJ1-1; D is possibly TRBD1 (5 bases). There are 13 residues in the CDR3. Looked up from germline, CDR1 is SGHNT and CDR2 is YYREEE (reference sequence). DNA for the CDR3: TGCGCCAGCAGCTACGACAGAAACACTGAAGCTTTCTTT. The encoded protein is CASSYDRNTEAFF.

The CDR3 reads CASSSGSTSPQQFF. CDR3 coding DNA: TGTGCCAGCAGCTCAGGCTCGACCTCCCCCCAGCAGTTCTTC. The chain combines TRBV7-2 with TRBJ2-1; unclear D gene. Trimming took 4 bases from V and 11 from J, leaving 18 bases between them. The CDR3 consists of 14 residues. Per germline, CDR1 SGHTA and CDR2 FQGNSA.

In its sample, this clonotype was seen a few times. The rearrangement joins TRBV7-9 to TRBJ2-1; 12 nucleotides agree with TRBD2. Germline loops: CDR1 SEHNR, CDR2 FQNEAQ (reference sequence). The CDR3 covers 15 residues. With 6 bases clipped from V and 5 bases from J, the junction kept 5 bases outside the gene matches. The CDR3 spells CASRASGGADNEQFF. The CDR3 nucleotides are TGTGCCAGCAGGGCTAGCGGGGGGGCCGACAATGAGCAGTTCTTC.